This is a list of T cell receptor beta chains from one sample in a study of cytomegalovirus exposure and HLA in healthy donors. Measured with immunoSEQ multiplex PCR; TCRdb has only the in-frame clones, and not every one. The sample table sets out around 63,000 clones. Specimen: PBMCs. These receptor sequences come from a woman aged 25 to 45 in good health and CMV-seronegative. Both conserved end residues are part of each CDR3. A D gene is named only where the DNA matches it firmly.

TRBD2	TRBV4-1	TRBJ2-7	CASSQPREGAAYEQYF	TGCGCCAGCAGCCAACCTAGGGAGGGAGCGGCCTACGAGCAGTACTTC
-	TRBV29-1	TRBJ1-1	CSVWGGMNTEAFF	TGCAGCGTTTGGGGGGGGATGAACACTGAAGCTTTCTTT
-	TRBV9	TRBJ2-7	CASSVGGRSSYEQYF	TGTGCCAGCAGCGTAGGTGGTCGTAGCTCCTACGAGCAGTACTTC
TRBD2	TRBV6-1	TRBJ2-5	CASETGTNPGTQYF	TGTGCCAGCGAGACCGGGACTAACCCTGGGACCCAGTACTTC
TRBD1	TRBV13	TRBJ1-3	CASSPRGPGNTIYF	TGTGCCAGCAGCCCCAGGGGGCCGGGAAACACCATATATTTT
-	TRBV6-5	TRBJ1-1	CASSYSPDFTEAFF	TGTGCCAGCAGTTACTCGCCAGACTTCACTGAAGCTTTCTTT
-	TRBV10-1	TRBJ2-2	CASSESAEAGELFF	TGCGCCAGCAGCGAGTCCGCGGAGGCCGGGGAGCTGTTTTTT
-	TRBV28	TRBJ2-5	CASSLRLLSQETQYF	TGTGCCAGCAGTTTGCGGTTATTGAGCCAAGAGACCCAGTACTTC
-	TRBV29-1	TRBJ2-3	CSVGLVYPDTQYF	TGCAGCGTTGGGCTTGTGTATCCAGATACGCAGTATTTT
-	TRBV7-2	TRBJ2-7	CASSSRQARDEQYF	TGTGCCAGCAGCTCAAGACAGGCTCGGGACGAGCAGTACTTC
TRBD2	TRBV18	TRBJ2-3	CASSLLAGSTDTQYF	TGTGCCAGCTCACTGCTAGCGGGGAGCACAGATACGCAGTATTTT
TRBD1	TRBV6-5	TRBJ1-1	CASSPRTGSNTEAFF	TGTGCCAGCAGTCCTCGGACAGGATCGAACACTGAAGCTTTCTTT
TRBD1	TRBV7-9	TRBJ1-2	CASSLDLRTGPHYGYTF	TGTGCCAGCAGCTTAGACCTTCGGACAGGCCCTCATTATGGCTACACCTTC
-	TRBV7-9	TRBJ1-4	CASSTRTADSEKLFF	TGTGCCAGCAGCACCCGGACAGCCGATTCGGAAAAACTGTTTTTT
TRBD1	TRBV6-1	TRBJ1-6	CASSEGRRTGYSPLHF	TGTGCCAGCAGTGAAGGCCGCCGGACAGGGTATTCACCCCTCCACTTT
-	TRBV6-5	TRBJ2-7	CASAPPTRLVHEQYF	TGTGCCAGCGCCCCTCCGACTCGGCTCGTCCACGAGCAGTACTTC
-	TRBV7-2	TRBJ2-7	CASSLRTAGDEQYF	TGTGCCAGCAGCCTCCGGACGGCAGGGGACGAGCAGTACTTC
-	TRBV10-1	TRBJ2-6	CASSDPSTGANVLTF	TGCGCCAGCAGTGACCCTTCTACTGGGGCCAACGTCCTGACTTTC
TRBD2	TRBV19	TRBJ2-1	CASAGTSRINEQFF	TGTGCCAGTGCCGGGACTAGCAGGATCAATGAGCAGTTCTTC
-	TRBV6-6	TRBJ1-5	CASSLPGAPDRQHF	TGTGCCAGCAGTCTTCCAGGGGCTCCCGACCGCCAGCATTTT
-	TRBV5-4	TRBJ1-2	CASSAIGDSYGYTF	TGTGCCAGCAGCGCCATCGGGGACTCCTATGGCTACACCTTC
-	TRBV27	TRBJ1-5	CASSRGGVGQPQHF	TGTGCCAGCAGTAGGGGGGGAGTGGGTCAGCCCCAGCATTTT
-	TRBV9	TRBJ2-1	CASSVAPSPGVNEQFF	TGTGCCAGCAGCGTAGCCCCCAGTCCAGGGGTAAATGAGCAGTTCTTC
TRBD1	TRBV28	TRBJ2-7	CASSTGTGGIHEQYF	TGTGCCAGCAGTACAGGGACAGGTGGTATCCACGAGCAGTACTTC
TRBD1	TRBV4-1	TRBJ2-7	CASSQPGQGDHEQYF	TGCGCCAGCAGCCAACCGGGACAGGGGGACCACGAGCAGTACTTC
-	TRBV18	TRBJ2-4	CASSPPWTGRDIQYF	TGTGCCAGCTCACCACCTTGGACAGGGAGGGACATTCAGTACTTC
-	TRBV13	TRBJ2-7	CASSDLRRDSYEQYF	TGTGCCAGCAGCGATCTGAGGAGAGACTCCTACGAGCAGTACTTC
-	TRBV11-3	TRBJ2-5	CASSPSRYQETQYF	TGTGCCAGCAGCCCCTCACGGTACCAAGAGACCCAGTACTTC
TRBD1	TRBV7-2	TRBJ2-7	CASSLRTGTSSYEQYF	TGTGCCAGCAGTCTGCGGACAGGGACCTCCTCCTACGAGCAGTACTTC
-	TRBV30	TRBJ2-5	CAWSKREETQYF	TGTGCCTGGAGTAAGCGGGAAGAGACCCAGTACTTC
TRBD2	TRBV28	TRBJ2-1	CASSLPGLAVDEQFF	TGTGCCAGCAGTTTACCCGGACTAGCGGTCGATGAGCAGTTCTTC
TRBD2	TRBV30	TRBJ2-7	CASTSGDSYEQYF	TGTGCCTCGACTAGCGGGGACTCCTACGAGCAGTACTTC
TRBD1	TRBV9	TRBJ2-1	CASSVDPGQDNEQFF	TGTGCCAGCAGCGTAGACCCCGGACAGGACAATGAGCAGTTCTTC
TRBD1	TRBV14	TRBJ1-2	CASSLDRGAYGYTF	TGTGCCAGCAGCCTGGACAGGGGAGCGTATGGCTACACCTTC
-	TRBV14	TRBJ1-1	CASSLIGGRAFF	TGTGCCAGCAGCCTCATCGGGGGGAGAGCTTTCTTT